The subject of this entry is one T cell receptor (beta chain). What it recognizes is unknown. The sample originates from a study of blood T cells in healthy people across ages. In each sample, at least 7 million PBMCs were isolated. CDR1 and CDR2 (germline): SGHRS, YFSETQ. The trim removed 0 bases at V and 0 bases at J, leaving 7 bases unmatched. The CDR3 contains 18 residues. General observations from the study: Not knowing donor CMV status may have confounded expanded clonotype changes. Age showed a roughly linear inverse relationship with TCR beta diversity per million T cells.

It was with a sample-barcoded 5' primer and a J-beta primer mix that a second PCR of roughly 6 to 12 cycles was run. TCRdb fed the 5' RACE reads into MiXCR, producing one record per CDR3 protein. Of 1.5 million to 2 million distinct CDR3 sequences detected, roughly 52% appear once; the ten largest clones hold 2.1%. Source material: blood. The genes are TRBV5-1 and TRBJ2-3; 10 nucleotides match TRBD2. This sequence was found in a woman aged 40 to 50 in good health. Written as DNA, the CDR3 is TGCGCCAGCAGCTTGGCATCTAGCGGGGGCCCTAGCACAGATACGCAGTATTTT. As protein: CASSLASSGGPSTDTQYF.